This section outlines one T cell receptor beta chain sequence together with its context. V lost 0 bases and J lost 7, with 12 bases in between. Germline CDR1 and CDR2: LGHNT and FRNRAP. There are 14 residues in the CDR3. This sample is part of a study of blood T cell repertoires in COVID-19. On the study more broadly: Researchers got acute and convalescent COVID-19 samples from the United States, Italy and Spain. Sample material is recorded as cDNA or gDNA derived from T cells, B-cell-depleted T cells, or PBMCs.

In the authors' workflow: Nucleated cell number was recorded as an estimate derived from reference gene primer amplification. This table comes from immunoSEQ multiplex PCR, and its TCRdb copy is limited to in-frame clones, with some not included. The V and J calls and clone size were taken over from that table, and D and trimming were inferred from the DNA. The sample yields around 120,000 clones, about four fifths seen once. The clonotype originates from a man aged 35 to 55 with active or convalescent COVID-19. Sample: peripheral blood. This rearrangement joins TRBV12-5 to TRBJ1-1; D remains ambiguous. The CDR3 sequence: CASGLVTTEGEAFF. The CDR3 bases are TGTGCTAGTGGTTTGGTAACAACGGAGGGTGAAGCTTTCTTT.